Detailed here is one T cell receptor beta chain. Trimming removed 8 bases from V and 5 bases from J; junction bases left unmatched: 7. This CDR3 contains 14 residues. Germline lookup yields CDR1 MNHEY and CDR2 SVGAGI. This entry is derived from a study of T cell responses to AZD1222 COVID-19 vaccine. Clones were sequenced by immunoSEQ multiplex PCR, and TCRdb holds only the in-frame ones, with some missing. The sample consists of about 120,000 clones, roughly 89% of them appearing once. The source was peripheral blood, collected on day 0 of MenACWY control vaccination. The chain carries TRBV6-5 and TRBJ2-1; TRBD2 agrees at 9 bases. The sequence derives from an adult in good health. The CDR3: CASPGGGRDNEQFF. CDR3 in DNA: TGTGCCAGCCCCGGGGGCGGGAGGGACAATGAGCAGTTCTTC.